The sequence of this T cell receptor beta chain was determined in a study of OX40 agonist ivuxolimab in advanced cancers. About the study: Prior checkpoint blockade (anti-PD-1, anti-PD-L1 or anti-CTLA-4) was permitted; approximately 40% had it.

Repertoires were generated with immunoSEQ multiplex PCR, while TCRdb's copy carries only in-frame clones and drops some. The sample has approximately 65,000 clones, roughly nine tenths seen once. Per germline, CDR1 LGHNA and CDR2 YNFKEQ. The CDR3 spans 15 residues. Germline trimming cut 0 bases from V and 4 bases from J; bases unmatched to any gene: 4. The sample in question was CD4+ or CD8+ T cells sorted from blood, obtained in a trial of the OX40 agonist ivuxolimab. This receptor was taken from an adult with an advanced solid tumor such as melanoma, head and neck, liver or kidney cancer. J is TRBJ1-1 and V is TRBV4-2; 8 bases agree with TRBD1. As DNA, the CDR3 is TGTGCCAGCAGCCAAGATTACACAGGGGGCACTGAAGCTTTCTTT. This encodes CASSQDYTGGTEAFF.